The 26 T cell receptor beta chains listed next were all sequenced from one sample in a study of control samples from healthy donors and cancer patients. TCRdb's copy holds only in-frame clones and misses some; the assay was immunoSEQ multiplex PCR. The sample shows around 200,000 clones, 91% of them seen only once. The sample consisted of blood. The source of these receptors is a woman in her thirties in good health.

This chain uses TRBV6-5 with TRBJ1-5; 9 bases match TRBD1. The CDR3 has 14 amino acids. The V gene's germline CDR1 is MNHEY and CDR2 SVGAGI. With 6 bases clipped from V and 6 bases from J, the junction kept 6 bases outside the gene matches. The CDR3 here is CASSRQGGSQPQHF. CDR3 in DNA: TGTGCCAGCAGCCGACAGGGGGGGAGTCAGCCCCAGCATTTT.

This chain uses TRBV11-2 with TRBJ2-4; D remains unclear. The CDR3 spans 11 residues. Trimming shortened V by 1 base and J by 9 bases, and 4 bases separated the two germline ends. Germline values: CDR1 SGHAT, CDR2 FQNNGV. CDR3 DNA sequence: TGTGCCAGCAGCTTAGCTTTCATTCAGTACTTC. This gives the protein CASSLAFIQYF.

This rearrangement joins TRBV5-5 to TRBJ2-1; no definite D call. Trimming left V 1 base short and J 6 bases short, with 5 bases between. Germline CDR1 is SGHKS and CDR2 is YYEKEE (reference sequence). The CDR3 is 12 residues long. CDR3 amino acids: CASSLNTNEQFF. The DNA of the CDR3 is TGTGCCAGCAGCTTGAACACCAATGAGCAGTTCTTC.

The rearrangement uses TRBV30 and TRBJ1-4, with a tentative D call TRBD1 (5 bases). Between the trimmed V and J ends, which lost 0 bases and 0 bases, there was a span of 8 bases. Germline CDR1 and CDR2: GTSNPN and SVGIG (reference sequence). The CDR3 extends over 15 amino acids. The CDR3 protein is CAWSVGGATNEKLFF. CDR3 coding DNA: TGTGCCTGGAGTGTAGGAGGGGCAACTAATGAAAAACTGTTTTTT. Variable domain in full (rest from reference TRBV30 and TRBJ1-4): SQTIHQWPATLVQPVGSPLSLECTVEGTSNPNLYWYRQAAGRGLQLLFYSVGIGQISSEVPQNLSASRPQDRQFILSSKKLLLSDSGFYLCAWSVGGATNEKLFFGSGTQLSVL.

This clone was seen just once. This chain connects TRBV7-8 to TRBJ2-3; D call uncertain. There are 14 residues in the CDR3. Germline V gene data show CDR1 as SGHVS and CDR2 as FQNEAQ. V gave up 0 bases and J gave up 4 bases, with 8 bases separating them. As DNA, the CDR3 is TGTGCCAGCAGCTTAGCGGGGTCCCCAGATACGCAGTATTTT. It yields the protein CASSLAGSPDTQYF.

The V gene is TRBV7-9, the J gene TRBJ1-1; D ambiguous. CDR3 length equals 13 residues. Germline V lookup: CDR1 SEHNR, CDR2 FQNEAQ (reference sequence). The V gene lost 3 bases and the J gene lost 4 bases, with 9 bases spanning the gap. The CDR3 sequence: CASSFDQSTEAFF. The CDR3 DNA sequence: TGTGCCAGCAGCTTCGATCAGAGCACTGAAGCTTTCTTT.

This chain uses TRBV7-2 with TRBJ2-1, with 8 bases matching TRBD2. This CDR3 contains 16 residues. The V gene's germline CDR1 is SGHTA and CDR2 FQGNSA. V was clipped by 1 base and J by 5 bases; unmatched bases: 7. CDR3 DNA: TGTGCCAGCAGCTTAGGGTCGGCGGGAGGAAACAATGAGCAGTTCTTC. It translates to CASSLGSAGGNNEQFF.

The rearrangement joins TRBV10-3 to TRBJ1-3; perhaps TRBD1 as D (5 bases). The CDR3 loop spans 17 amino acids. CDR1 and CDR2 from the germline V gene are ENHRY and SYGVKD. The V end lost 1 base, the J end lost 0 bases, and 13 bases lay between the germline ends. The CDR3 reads CAISEFVTGGSGNTIYF. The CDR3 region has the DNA TGTGCCATCAGTGAGTTTGTCACAGGCGGCTCTGGAAACACCATATATTTT.

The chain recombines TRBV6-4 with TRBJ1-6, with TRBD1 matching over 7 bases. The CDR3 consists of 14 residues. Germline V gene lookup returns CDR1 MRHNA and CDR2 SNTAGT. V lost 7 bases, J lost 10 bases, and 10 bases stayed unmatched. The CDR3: CASTLPTGQSPLHF. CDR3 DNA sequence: TGTGCCAGCACCCTACCGACAGGGCAATCACCCCTCCACTTT.

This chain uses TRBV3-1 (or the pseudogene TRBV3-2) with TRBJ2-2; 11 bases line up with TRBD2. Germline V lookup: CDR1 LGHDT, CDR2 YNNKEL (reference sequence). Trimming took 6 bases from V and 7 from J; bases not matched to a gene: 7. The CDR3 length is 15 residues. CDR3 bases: TGTGCCAGCAGTCCTTTAGCGGGAGGGGACGGGGAGCTGTTTTTT. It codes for CASSPLAGGDGELFF.

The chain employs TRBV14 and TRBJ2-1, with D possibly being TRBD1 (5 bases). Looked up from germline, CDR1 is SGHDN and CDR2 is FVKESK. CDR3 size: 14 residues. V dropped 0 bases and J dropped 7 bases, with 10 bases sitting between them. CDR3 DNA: TGTGCCAGCAGCCAAGAGTTGGCAGGGAATGAGCAGTTCTTC. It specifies CASSQELAGNEQFF.

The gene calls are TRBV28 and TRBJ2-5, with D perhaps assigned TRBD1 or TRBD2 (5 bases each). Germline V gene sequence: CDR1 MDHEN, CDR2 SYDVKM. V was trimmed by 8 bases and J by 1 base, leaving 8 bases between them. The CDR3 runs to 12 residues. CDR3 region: CASGTFQETQYF. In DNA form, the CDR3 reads TGTGCCAGCGGGACGTTCCAAGAGACCCAGTACTTC.

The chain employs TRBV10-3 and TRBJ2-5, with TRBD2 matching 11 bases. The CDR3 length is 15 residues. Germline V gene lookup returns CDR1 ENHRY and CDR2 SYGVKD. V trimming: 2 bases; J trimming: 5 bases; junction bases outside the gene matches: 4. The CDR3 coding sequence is TGTGCCATCAGTGAGAGTAGCGGGAGGGCCGAGACCCAGTACTTC. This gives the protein CAISESSGRAETQYF.

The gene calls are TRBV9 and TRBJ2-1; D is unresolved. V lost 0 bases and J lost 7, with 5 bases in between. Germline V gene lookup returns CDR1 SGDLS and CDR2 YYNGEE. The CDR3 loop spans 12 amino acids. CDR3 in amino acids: CASSVDLNEQFF. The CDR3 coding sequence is TGTGCCAGCAGCGTAGACTTGAATGAGCAGTTCTTC.

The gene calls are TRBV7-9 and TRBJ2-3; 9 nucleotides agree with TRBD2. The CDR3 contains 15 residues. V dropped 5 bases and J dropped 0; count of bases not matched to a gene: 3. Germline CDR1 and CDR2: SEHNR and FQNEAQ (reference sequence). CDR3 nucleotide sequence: TGTGCCAGCAGCCCAACTAGCGGGAGCACAGATACGCAGTATTTT. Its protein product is CASSPTSGSTDTQYF.

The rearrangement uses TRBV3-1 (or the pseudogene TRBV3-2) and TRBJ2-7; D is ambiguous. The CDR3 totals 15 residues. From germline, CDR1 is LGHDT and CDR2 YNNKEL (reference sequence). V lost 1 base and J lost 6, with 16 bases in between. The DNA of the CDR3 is TGTGCCAGCAGCCAAGGCCGGGCGGCGGTCGGCGAGCAGTACTTC. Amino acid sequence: CASSQGRAAVGEQYF.

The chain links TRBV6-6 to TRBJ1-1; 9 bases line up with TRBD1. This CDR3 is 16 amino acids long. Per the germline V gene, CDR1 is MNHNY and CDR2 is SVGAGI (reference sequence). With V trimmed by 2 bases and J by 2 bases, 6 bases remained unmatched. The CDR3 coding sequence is TGTGCCAGCAGTTACAGGGACAGGGAGGGTAACACTGAAGCTTTCTTT. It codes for CASSYRDREGNTEAFF.

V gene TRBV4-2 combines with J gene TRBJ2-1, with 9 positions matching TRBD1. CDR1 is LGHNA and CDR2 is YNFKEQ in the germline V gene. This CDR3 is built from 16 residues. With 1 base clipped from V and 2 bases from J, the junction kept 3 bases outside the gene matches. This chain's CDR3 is CASSQGGQGTYNEQFF. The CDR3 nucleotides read TGTGCCAGCAGCCAAGGGGGACAGGGTACCTACAATGAGCAGTTCTTC.

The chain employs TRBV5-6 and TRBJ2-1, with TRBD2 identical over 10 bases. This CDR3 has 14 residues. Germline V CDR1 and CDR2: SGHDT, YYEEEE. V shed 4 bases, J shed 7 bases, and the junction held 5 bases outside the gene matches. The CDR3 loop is CASSPGLARNEQFF. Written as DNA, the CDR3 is TGTGCCAGCAGCCCGGGACTAGCGCGGAATGAGCAGTTCTTC.

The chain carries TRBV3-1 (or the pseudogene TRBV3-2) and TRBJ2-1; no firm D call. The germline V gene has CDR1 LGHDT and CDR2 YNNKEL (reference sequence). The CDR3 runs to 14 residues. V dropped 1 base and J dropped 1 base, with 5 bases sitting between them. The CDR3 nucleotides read TGTGCCAGCAGCCAAGTGGGGTCCTACAATGAGCAGTTCTTC. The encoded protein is CASSQVGSYNEQFF.

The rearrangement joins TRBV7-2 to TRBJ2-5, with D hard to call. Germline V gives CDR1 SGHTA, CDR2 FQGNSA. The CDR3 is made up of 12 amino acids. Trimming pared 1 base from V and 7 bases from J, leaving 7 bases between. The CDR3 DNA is TGTGCCAGCAGCTTAGTGTTAGGGACCCAGTACTTC. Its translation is CASSLVLGTQYF.

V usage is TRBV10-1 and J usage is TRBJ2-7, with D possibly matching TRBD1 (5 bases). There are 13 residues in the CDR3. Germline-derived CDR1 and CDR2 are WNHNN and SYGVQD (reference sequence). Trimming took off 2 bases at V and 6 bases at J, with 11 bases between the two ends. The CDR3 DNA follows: TGCGCCAGCAGTGAGGCCAGGGATACCGAGCAGTACTTC. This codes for CASSEARDTEQYF.

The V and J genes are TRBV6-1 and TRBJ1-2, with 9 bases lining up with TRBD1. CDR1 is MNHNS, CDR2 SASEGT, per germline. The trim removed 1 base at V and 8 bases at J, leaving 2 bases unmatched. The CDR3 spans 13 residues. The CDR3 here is CASSEDRGQGYTF. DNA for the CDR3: TGTGCCAGCAGTGAAGACAGGGGGCAAGGCTACACCTTC.

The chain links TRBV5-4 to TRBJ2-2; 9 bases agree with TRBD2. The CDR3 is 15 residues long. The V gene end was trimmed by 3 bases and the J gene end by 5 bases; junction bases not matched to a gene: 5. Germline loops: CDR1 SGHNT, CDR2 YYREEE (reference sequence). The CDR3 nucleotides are TGTGCCAGCAGCTCGGTAGCGGGAGTTACCGGGGAGCTGTTTTTT. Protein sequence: CASSSVAGVTGELFF.

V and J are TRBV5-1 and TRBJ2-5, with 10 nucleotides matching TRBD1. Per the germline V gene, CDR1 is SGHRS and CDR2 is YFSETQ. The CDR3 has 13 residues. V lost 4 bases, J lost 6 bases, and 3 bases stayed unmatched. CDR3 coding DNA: TGCGCCAGCAGCCGGACAGGGGGACAGACCCAGTACTTC. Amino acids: CASSRTGGQTQYF.

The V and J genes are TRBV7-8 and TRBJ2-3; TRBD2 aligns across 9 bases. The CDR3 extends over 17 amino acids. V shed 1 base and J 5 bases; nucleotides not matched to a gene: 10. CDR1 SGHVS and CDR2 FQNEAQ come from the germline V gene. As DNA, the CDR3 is TGTGCCAGCAGCTTAGGTCTGGCGGGGGGGCCTAAAGATACGCAGTATTTT. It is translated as CASSLGLAGGPKDTQYF.